This T cell receptor (beta chain) was recorded in a study of siplizumab effects on memory and regulatory T cells. The V and J ends lost 2 bases and 6 bases respectively, with 14 bases between them. Germline V CDR1 and CDR2: MNHEY, SMNVEV (reference sequence). The CDR3 spans 14 residues. Method: immunoSEQ multiplex PCR; TCRdb's copy keeps in-frame clones and lacks some. The table lists about 110,000 clones, approximately 94% of them singletons, with more than 0.3% in the top ten. This sequence joins TRBV27 and TRBJ2-7, with a weak D call TRBD2 (6 bases). This receptor was identified in a human donor in good health. The specimen sequenced was CD4+ T cells sorted from blood. This CDR3 reads CASSLGRGPFEQYF. In nucleotides, the CDR3 is TGTGCCAGCAGTTTAGGGCGGGGCCCGTTCGAGCAGTACTTC.